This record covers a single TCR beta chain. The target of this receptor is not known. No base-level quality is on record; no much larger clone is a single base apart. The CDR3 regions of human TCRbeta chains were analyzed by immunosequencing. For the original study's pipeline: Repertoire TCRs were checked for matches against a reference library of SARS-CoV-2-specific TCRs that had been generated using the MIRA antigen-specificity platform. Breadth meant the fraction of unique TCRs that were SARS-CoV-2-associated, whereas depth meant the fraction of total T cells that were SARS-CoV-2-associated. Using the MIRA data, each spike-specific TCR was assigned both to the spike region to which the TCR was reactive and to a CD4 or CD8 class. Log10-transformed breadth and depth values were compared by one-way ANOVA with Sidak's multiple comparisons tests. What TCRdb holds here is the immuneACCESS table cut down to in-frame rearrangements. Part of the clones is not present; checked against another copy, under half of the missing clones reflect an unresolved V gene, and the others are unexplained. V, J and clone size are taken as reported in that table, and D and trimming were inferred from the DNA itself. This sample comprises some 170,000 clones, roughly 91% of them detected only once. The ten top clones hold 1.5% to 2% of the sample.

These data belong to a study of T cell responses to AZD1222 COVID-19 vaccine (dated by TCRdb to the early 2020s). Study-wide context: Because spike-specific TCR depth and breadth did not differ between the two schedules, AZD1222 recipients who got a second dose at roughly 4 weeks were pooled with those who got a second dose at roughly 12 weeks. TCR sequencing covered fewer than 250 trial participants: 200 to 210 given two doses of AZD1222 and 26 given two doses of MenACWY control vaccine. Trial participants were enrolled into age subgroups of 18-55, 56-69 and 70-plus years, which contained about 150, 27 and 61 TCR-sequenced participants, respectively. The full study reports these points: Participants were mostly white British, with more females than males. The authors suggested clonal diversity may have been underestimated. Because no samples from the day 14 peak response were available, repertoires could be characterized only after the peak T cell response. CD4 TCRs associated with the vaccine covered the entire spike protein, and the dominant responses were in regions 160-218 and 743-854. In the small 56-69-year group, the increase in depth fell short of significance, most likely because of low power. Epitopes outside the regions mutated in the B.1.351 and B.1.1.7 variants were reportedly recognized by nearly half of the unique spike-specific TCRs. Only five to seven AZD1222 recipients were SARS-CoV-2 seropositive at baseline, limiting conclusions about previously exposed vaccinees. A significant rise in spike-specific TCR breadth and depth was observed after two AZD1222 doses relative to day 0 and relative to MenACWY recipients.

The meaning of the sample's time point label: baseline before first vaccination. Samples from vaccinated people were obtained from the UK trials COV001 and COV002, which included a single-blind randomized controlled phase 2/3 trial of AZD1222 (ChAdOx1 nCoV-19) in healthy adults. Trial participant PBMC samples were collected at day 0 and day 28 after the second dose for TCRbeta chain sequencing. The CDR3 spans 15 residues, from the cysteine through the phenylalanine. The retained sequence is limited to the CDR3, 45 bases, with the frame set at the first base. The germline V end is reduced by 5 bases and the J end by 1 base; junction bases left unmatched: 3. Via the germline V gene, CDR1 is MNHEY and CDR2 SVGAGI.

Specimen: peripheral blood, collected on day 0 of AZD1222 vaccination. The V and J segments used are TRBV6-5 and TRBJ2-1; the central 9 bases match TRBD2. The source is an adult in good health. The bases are TGTGCCAGCAGTCCCAGCGGGGGGTCCTACAATGAGCAGTTCTTC. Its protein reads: CASSPSGGSYNEQFF.